The 6 T cell receptor beta chains presented below share a single source sample, sequenced in a study of human T cells and chemical hapten exposure. Extraction of total RNA was performed on unfractionated whole blood. MiXCR, applied by TCRdb to the 5' RACE reads, yields one record per CDR3 protein. The data contain under 150,000 distinct CDR3 sequences, approximately 19% of them singletons. The receptors were gathered from a human donor in good health.

CDR3 residues: CASSARGAGELFF. The CDR3 DNA reads TGTGCCAGCAGCGCCAGGGGGGCCGGGGAGCTGTTTTTT. The chain is built from TRBV2 and TRBJ2-2; the D gene is possibly TRBD1 (7 bases). The germline gives CDR1 SNHLY, CDR2 FYNNEI. Deletions cut 6 bases from V and 6 bases from J, with 11 bases between. The CDR3 runs to 13 residues.

This clonotype was counted only a few times. The chain is built from TRBV5-1 and TRBJ2-5; 7 bases match TRBD2. After removal of 4 bases from V and 4 bases from J, the junction contained 10 bases not matched to a gene. Germline V gene sequence: CDR1 SGHRS, CDR2 YFSETQ. This CDR3 is built from 15 residues. The CDR3 here is CASSPSDPGGETQYF. In DNA, the CDR3 is TGCGCCAGCAGCCCCTCAGACCCGGGGGGAGAGACCCAGTACTTC.

J is TRBJ1-6 and V is TRBV7-9; no firm D call. V lost 5 bases, J lost 5 bases, and 13 bases lay in between. Germline loops: CDR1 SEHNR, CDR2 FQNEAQ (reference sequence). The CDR3 is 15 amino acids. CDR3 sequence: CASSTARNDNSPLHF. The DNA of the CDR3 is TGTGCCAGCAGCACCGCACGGAACGATAATTCACCCCTCCACTTT.

Ten or more counts support this clonotype. The chain has TRBV28 and TRBJ1-5; 10 bases agree with TRBD1. The length of the CDR3 is 16 residues. CDR1 is MDHEN and CDR2 is SYDVKM in the germline V gene. The V and J ends lost 3 bases and 5 bases, in that order; junction bases with no gene match: 7. The CDR3 bases are TGTGCCAGCAGTTTTGCCGGACAGGGGGAGGATCAGCCCCAGCATTTT. Amino acid sequence: CASSFAGQGEDQPQHF.

The chain couples TRBV24-1 to TRBJ2-2; D possibly corresponds to TRBD2 (5 bases). From germline, CDR1 is KGHDR and CDR2 SFDVKD. Trimming removed 3 bases from V and 4 bases from J, with 17 bases in between. CDR3 length: 17 residues. The CDR3 DNA sequence: TGTGCCACCAGTGATCTACAACTAGGTGCAAGCACCGGGGAGCTGTTTTTT. The encoded protein is CATSDLQLGASTGELFF.

The chain carries TRBV28 and TRBJ2-7, with D unresolved. The length of the CDR3 is 18 residues. Germline assignment: CDR1 MDHEN and CDR2 SYDVKM. The V gene lost 3 bases and the J gene lost 2 bases, with 23 bases spanning the gap. CDR3 protein: CASSFRLRTDPSPYEQYF. The CDR3 coding sequence is TGTGCCAGCAGTTTTAGGCTTAGGACGGATCCTTCCCCCTACGAGCAGTACTTC.